The sequence of this T cell receptor (beta chain) was determined in a study of blood T cells in healthy people across ages. Study results and limitations: Donor CMV status, an unknown factor, possibly confounded changes in expanded clonotypes. Relative to aged donors, long-lived donors carried more naive CD4+ cells and displayed higher diversity.

Details on this clonotype: What it binds is unknown. A junction boundary mismatches the germline segment, possibly from a read error.

This CDR3 comprises 14 residues. Germline loops: CDR1 MNHEY, CDR2 SVGAGI. A second PCR, run for roughly 7 to 11 cycles, used a sample-barcoded 5' primer plus a J-beta primer mix. Carrying 12 random nucleotides, a template-switch adaptor labeled each individual cDNA molecule. TCRdb reprocessed the 5' RACE reads via MiXCR and lists one record per CDR3 protein. Among over a million distinct CDR3 sequences, under 45% were seen once, and the ten largest hold 18%. Every sample gave at least 5 micrograms of total RNA when it was extracted. The chain links TRBV6-5 to TRBJ2-5, with a weak D call TRBD2 (5 bases). Sequencing input: blood. The clonotype comes from a woman aged 55-69 years in good health. As DNA, the CDR3 is TGTGCCAGCAGCCAAAGTGGGAGCGGTGAGACCCTGTACTTC. Protein: CASSQSGSGETLYF.